The sequence of this T cell receptor beta chain was determined in a study of OX40 agonist ivuxolimab in advanced cancers. Study details: Allowance was made for prior anti-PD-1, anti-PD-L1 or anti-CTLA-4 therapy, and 40% had some. There were three patients with partial responses, one having hepatocellular carcinoma and two cutaneous melanoma.

This CDR3 region has 14 residues. Germline V gene lookup returns CDR1 SGHTA and CDR2 FQGNSA. With V trimmed by 7 bases and J by 1 base, 4 bases remained unmatched. The study, taken as a whole, reports: The CD4+ and CD8+ T cells in the blood had expanded clonally by week 6 at 0.1 to 3.0 mg/kg.

TCRdb's table, derived via immunoSEQ multiplex PCR, lists solely in-frame clones and lacks some. The repertoire holds 96,000 or so clones, 70% to 85% seen once, with approximately 6.3% in the top ten. As to this clone: The antigen is undetermined.

The chain is built from TRBV7-2 and TRBJ2-1, with 7 bases matching TRBD2. This clonotype was sampled from an adult with an advanced solid tumor such as melanoma, head and neck, liver or kidney cancer. This material consisted of CD4+ or CD8+ T cells sorted from blood, taken in a trial of the OX40 agonist ivuxolimab. CDR3 DNA sequence: TGTGCCAGCACGGCGGGGGAGTCCTACAATGAGCAGTTCTTC. This translates into CASTAGESYNEQFF.